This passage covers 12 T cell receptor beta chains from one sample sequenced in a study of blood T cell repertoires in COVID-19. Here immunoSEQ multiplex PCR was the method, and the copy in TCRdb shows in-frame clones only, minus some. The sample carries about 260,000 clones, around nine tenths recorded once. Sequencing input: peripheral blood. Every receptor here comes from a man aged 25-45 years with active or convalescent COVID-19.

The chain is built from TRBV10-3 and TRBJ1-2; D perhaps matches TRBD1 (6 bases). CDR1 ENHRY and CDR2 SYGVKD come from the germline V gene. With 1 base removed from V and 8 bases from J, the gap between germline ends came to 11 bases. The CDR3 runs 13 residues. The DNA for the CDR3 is TGTGCCATCAGTGAGTGGCCAGGGGCCGGCTACACCTTC. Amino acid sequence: CAISEWPGAGYTF.

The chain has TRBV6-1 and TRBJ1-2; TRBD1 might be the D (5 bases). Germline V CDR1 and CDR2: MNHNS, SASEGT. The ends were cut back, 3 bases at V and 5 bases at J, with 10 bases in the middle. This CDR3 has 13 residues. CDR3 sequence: CASSEGRVYGYTF. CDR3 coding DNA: TGTGCCAGCAGTGAGGGCAGGGTTTATGGCTACACCTTC.

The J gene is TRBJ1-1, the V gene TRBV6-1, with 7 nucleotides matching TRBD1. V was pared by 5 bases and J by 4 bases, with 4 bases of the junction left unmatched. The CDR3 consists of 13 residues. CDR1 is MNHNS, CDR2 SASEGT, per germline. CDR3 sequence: CASSQTGVTEAFF. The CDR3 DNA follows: TGTGCCAGCAGTCAAACAGGGGTCACTGAAGCTTTCTTT.

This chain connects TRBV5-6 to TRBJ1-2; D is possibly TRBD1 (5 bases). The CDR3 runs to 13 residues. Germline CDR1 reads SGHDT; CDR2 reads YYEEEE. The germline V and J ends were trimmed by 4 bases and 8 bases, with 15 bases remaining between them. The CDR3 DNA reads TGTGCCAGCAGCCCCCAGGGCGCTGGGGGCTACACCTTC. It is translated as CASSPQGAGGYTF.

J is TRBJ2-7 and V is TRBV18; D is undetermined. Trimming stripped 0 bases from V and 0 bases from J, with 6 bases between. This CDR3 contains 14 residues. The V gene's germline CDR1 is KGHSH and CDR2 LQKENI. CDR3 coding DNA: TGTGCCAGCTCACCACCGCACAACTCCTACGAGCAGTACTTC. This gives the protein CASSPPHNSYEQYF.

Written as DNA, the CDR3 is TGCGCCAGCAGCTTGTTTGGGCTGGCAAGCTCCTACGAGCAGTACTTC. This codes for CASSLFGLASSYEQYF. V gene TRBV5-1 combines with J gene TRBJ2-7; D ambiguous. The germline V gene has CDR1 SGHRS and CDR2 YFSETQ. V was cut by 1 base and J by 0 bases, with 14 bases left in between. This CDR3 region has 16 residues.

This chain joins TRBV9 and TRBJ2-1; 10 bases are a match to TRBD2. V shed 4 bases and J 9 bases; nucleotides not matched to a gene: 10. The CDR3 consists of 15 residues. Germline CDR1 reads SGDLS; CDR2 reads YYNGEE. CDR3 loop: CASSPERGGRTEQFF. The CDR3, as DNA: TGTGCCAGCAGCCCCGAGCGGGGGGGCCGTACTGAGCAGTTCTTC.

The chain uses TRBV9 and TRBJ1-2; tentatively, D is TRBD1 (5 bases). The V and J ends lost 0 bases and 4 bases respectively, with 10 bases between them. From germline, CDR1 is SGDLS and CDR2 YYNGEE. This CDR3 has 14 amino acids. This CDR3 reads CASSVARGGYGYTF. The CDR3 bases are TGTGCCAGCAGCGTAGCTCGGGGGGGCTATGGCTACACCTTC.

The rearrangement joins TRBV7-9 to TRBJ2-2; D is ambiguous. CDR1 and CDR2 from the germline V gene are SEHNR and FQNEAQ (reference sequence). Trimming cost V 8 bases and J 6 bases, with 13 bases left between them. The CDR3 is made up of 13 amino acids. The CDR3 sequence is CASSIPGPGELFF. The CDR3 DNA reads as TGTGCCAGCTCCATTCCGGGTCCCGGGGAGCTGTTTTTT.

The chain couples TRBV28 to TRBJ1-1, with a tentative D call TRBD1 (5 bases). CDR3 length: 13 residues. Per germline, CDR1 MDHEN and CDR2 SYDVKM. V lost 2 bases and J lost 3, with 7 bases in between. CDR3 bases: TGTGCCAGCAGTTTAGTCAGGGACACTGAAGCTTTCTTT. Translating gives CASSLVRDTEAFF.

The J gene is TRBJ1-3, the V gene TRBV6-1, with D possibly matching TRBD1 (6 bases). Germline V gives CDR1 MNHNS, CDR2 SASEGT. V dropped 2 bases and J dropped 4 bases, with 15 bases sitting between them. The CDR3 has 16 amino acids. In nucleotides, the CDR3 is TGTGCCAGCAGTGAATTACCGGGGGGCGGAGGAAACACCATATATTTT. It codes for CASSELPGGGGNTIYF.

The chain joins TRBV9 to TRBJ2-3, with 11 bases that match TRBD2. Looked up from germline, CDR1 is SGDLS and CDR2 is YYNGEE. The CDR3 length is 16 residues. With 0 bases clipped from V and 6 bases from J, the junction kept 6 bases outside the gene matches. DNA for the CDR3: TGTGCCAGCAGCGTAGTTTCTAGCGGGGGGCCCGATACGCAGTATTTT. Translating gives CASSVVSSGGPDTQYF.